What follows is one T cell receptor beta chain and its context. Its antigen is currently unknown. Sorted-subset replicate PCRs used around 220 ng DNA, 25,000 to 30,000 T cell genomes. Only in-frame clones appear in the TCRdb table, and some are missing; sequencing was by immunoSEQ multiplex PCR. This repertoire shows approximately 1.4 million clones, 95% to 99% found once; its top ten account for 0.4% to 0.55%. The data were obtained in a study of shared clonotypes between healthy human individuals. Study results and limitations: When naive CD4 clonotypes were compared across several donors, around 5% were shared. Across subsets, estimated richness was generally greater for naive than for memory populations. The study sampled only blood, and tissue repertoires likely differ.

Material: naive CD4+ T cells sorted from blood. The subset: CD45RA+ positively selected. This sequence originates from a man aged 30-40 years in good health.

CDR3 coding DNA: TGTGCCAGCAATGGGGGGACTAGCGGTTCCTACGAGCAGTACTTC. Its translation: CASNGGTSGSYEQYF. The chain employs TRBV2 and TRBJ2-7; 11 bases line up with TRBD2. The V and J ends lost 7 bases and 1 base, in that order; junction bases with no gene match: 6. The CDR3 consists of 15 residues. Germline V gene sequence: CDR1 SNHLY, CDR2 FYNNEI.